Listed below are T cell receptor beta chains from one sample, sequenced in a study of Tregs in tolerant kidney transplant recipients. TCRdb's table, derived via immunoSEQ multiplex PCR, lists solely in-frame clones and lacks some. The sample consists of roughly 80,000 clones, roughly 98% of them appearing once. The sample consisted of CD4+ T cells from blood, taken before the transplant. All receptors derive from a human donor who received a combined kidney and bone marrow transplant. CDR3s include the opening cysteine and the closing phenylalanine or tryptophan. D genes are given only for firm matches. Only part of the rows carry a size: once, few, many, or a class if the clone is expanded.

V gene: TRBV19; D gene: -; clone size: -; J gene: TRBJ1-3; CDR3 protein: CASTSGNTIYF; CDR3 DNA: TGTGCCAGTACTTCTGGAAACACCATATATTTT
V gene: TRBV18; D gene: -; clone size: -; J gene: TRBJ1-2; CDR3 protein: CASSPRQADYGYTF; CDR3 DNA: TGTGCCAGCTCACCACGACAGGCCGACTATGGCTACACCTTC
V gene: TRBV27; D gene: -; clone size: -; J gene: TRBJ2-4; CDR3 protein: CASSSVSGRAKNIQYF; CDR3 DNA: TGTGCCAGCAGCTCCGTTAGCGGTAGAGCCAAAAACATTCAGTACTTC
V gene: TRBV28; D gene: TRBD1; clone size: -; J gene: TRBJ2-2; CDR3 protein: CASSFSSRDRGYAGELFF; CDR3 DNA: TGTGCCAGCAGTTTTTCGTCACGGGACAGGGGATACGCCGGGGAGCTGTTTTTT
V gene: TRBV5-4; D gene: -; clone size: -; J gene: TRBJ2-1; CDR3 protein: CASTEQVTTYNEQFF; CDR3 DNA: TGTGCCAGCACTGAACAAGTTACGACCTACAATGAGCAGTTCTTC
V gene: TRBV19; D gene: -; clone size: -; J gene: TRBJ1-1; CDR3 protein: CASSIISVVNTEAFF; CDR3 DNA: TGTGCCAGTAGTATCATCTCGGTCGTGAACACTGAAGCTTTCTTT
V gene: TRBV6-5; D gene: -; clone size: -; J gene: TRBJ1-6; CDR3 protein: CASSIEYRSNSPLHF; CDR3 DNA: TGTGCCAGCAGTATTGAATACAGGAGTAATTCACCCCTCCACTTT
V gene: TRBV29-1; D gene: -; clone size: -; J gene: TRBJ2-1; CDR3 protein: CSALPGTASYNEQFF; CDR3 DNA: TGCAGCGCCCTGCCCGGGACTGCTTCCTACAATGAGCAGTTCTTC
V gene: TRBV19; D gene: -; clone size: -; J gene: TRBJ2-3; CDR3 protein: CASSKTGGGYTDTQYF; CDR3 DNA: TGTGCCAGTAGTAAAACAGGGGGGGGATACACAGATACGCAGTATTTT
V gene: TRBV18; D gene: -; clone size: -; J gene: TRBJ1-1; CDR3 protein: CASSTRGMNTEAFF; CDR3 DNA: TGTGCCAGCTCCACGCGAGGGATGAACACTGAAGCTTTCTTT
V gene: TRBV5-1; D gene: TRBD2; clone size: -; J gene: TRBJ2-3; CDR3 protein: CASSPPGGSSTDTQYF; CDR3 DNA: TGCGCCAGCAGCCCACCGGGGGGGTCTAGCACAGATACGCAGTATTTT
V gene: TRBV2; D gene: -; clone size: -; J gene: TRBJ1-5; CDR3 protein: CASSETVGNQPQHF; CDR3 DNA: TGTGCCAGCAGTGAGACAGTAGGCAATCAGCCCCAGCATTTT
V gene: TRBV19; D gene: TRBD1; clone size: once; J gene: TRBJ2-7; CDR3 protein: CASSITGESYEQYF; CDR3 DNA: TGTGCCAGTAGTATAACAGGGGAAAGCTACGAGCAGTACTTC
V gene: TRBV7-3; D gene: TRBD1; clone size: -; J gene: TRBJ2-3; CDR3 protein: CASSRRQGGVTDTQYF; CDR3 DNA: TGTGCCAGCAGCCGCAGACAGGGGGGGGTCACAGATACGCAGTATTTT
V gene: TRBV5-5; D gene: TRBD1; clone size: -; J gene: TRBJ1-4; CDR3 protein: CASSFTGGNEKLFF; CDR3 DNA: TGTGCCAGCAGCTTCACAGGGGGCAACGAAAAACTGTTTTTT
V gene: TRBV5-1; D gene: -; clone size: -; J gene: TRBJ2-7; CDR3 protein: CASSAVAGYEQYF; CDR3 DNA: TGCGCCAGCAGCGCGGTAGCAGGGTACGAGCAGTACTTC
V gene: TRBV7-3; D gene: TRBD1; clone size: -; J gene: TRBJ2-5; CDR3 protein: CASSSTGVETQYF; CDR3 DNA: TGTGCCAGCAGCTCAACAGGGGTGGAGACCCAGTACTTC
V gene: TRBV25-1; D gene: -; clone size: -; J gene: TRBJ2-7; CDR3 protein: CASSVRDSRYEQYF; CDR3 DNA: TGTGCCAGCAGTGTGCGAGACAGCAGGTACGAGCAGTACTTC
V gene: TRBV14; D gene: TRBD1; clone size: once; J gene: TRBJ1-2; CDR3 protein: CASSPRQGGGYTF; CDR3 DNA: TGTGCCAGCAGCCCAAGACAGGGAGGTGGCTACACCTTC
V gene: TRBV5-1; D gene: TRBD1; clone size: once; J gene: TRBJ2-7; CDR3 protein: CASSFDRGDYEQYF; CDR3 DNA: TGCGCCAGCAGCTTTGACAGGGGGGACTACGAGCAGTACTTC
V gene: TRBV9; D gene: TRBD2; clone size: -; J gene: TRBJ2-7; CDR3 protein: CASSAGGGRGYEQYF; CDR3 DNA: TGTGCCAGCAGCGCCGGGGGGGGCAGGGGTTACGAGCAGTACTTC
V gene: TRBV5-4; D gene: TRBD2; clone size: -; J gene: TRBJ2-7; CDR3 protein: CASSLSGRALGLYEQYF; CDR3 DNA: TGTGCCAGCAGTCTTAGCGGGAGGGCCTTGGGTCTCTACGAGCAGTACTTC
V gene: TRBV4-1; D gene: TRBD1; clone size: -; J gene: TRBJ2-2; CDR3 protein: CASSHPSTGAGELFF; CDR3 DNA: TGCGCCAGCAGCCATCCCTCCACAGGGGCCGGGGAGCTGTTTTTT
V gene: TRBV5-1; D gene: TRBD1; clone size: -; J gene: TRBJ1-1; CDR3 protein: CASSPKQGANTEAFF; CDR3 DNA: TGCGCCAGCAGCCCCAAACAGGGGGCGAACACTGAAGCTTTCTTT
V gene: TRBV11-1; D gene: -; clone size: -; J gene: TRBJ1-4; CDR3 protein: CASSVTDPATNEKLFF; CDR3 DNA: TGTGCCAGCAGCGTGACAGACCCTGCAACTAATGAAAAACTGTTTTTT
V gene: TRBV11-3; D gene: -; clone size: -; J gene: TRBJ2-1; CDR3 protein: CASSFSHNEQFF; CDR3 DNA: TGTGCCAGCAGCTTCTCCCACAATGAGCAGTTCTTC
V gene: TRBV6-5; D gene: -; clone size: -; J gene: TRBJ2-7; CDR3 protein: CASSYSILSTYEQYF; CDR3 DNA: TGTGCCAGCAGTTACTCGATTCTCAGTACCTACGAGCAGTACTTC
V gene: TRBV11-2; D gene: -; clone size: -; J gene: TRBJ2-5; CDR3 protein: CASSPTGVRQETQYF; CDR3 DNA: TGTGCCAGCAGCCCAACGGGGGTACGTCAAGAGACCCAGTACTTC
V gene: TRBV2; D gene: -; clone size: few; J gene: TRBJ1-3; CDR3 protein: CASSQQGGGNTIYF; CDR3 DNA: TGTGCCAGCAGTCAACAGGGTGGTGGAAACACCATATATTTT
V gene: TRBV7-3; D gene: TRBD1; clone size: -; J gene: TRBJ2-3; CDR3 protein: CASSPWTGADTQYF; CDR3 DNA: TGTGCCAGCAGCCCCTGGACAGGGGCAGATACGCAGTATTTT
V gene: TRBV18; D gene: -; clone size: -; J gene: TRBJ1-4; CDR3 protein: CATTGVSNEKLFF; CDR3 DNA: TGTGCCACCACGGGGGTGTCTAATGAAAAACTGTTTTTT
V gene: TRBV30; D gene: -; clone size: -; J gene: TRBJ2-1; CDR3 protein: CAWSPYNEQFF; CDR3 DNA: TGTGCCTGGAGTCCGTACAATGAGCAGTTCTTC
V gene: TRBV21-1; D gene: -; clone size: few; J gene: TRBJ2-7; CDR3 protein: CASSLRGADRAPYEQYF; CDR3 DNA: TGTGCCAGCAGTCTCCGAGGGGCCGACAGGGCTCCCTACGAGCAGTACTTC
V gene: TRBV7-2; D gene: TRBD2; clone size: -; J gene: TRBJ2-7; CDR3 protein: CASSLVLAGVGEQYF; CDR3 DNA: TGTGCCAGCAGCTTAGTGCTAGCGGGAGTTGGCGAGCAGTACTTC
V gene: TRBV6-1; D gene: -; clone size: -; J gene: TRBJ2-4; CDR3 protein: CASSEAGGILAKNIQYF; CDR3 DNA: TGTGCCAGCAGTGAAGCAGGGGGAATACTAGCCAAAAACATTCAGTACTTC
V gene: TRBV28; D gene: TRBD2; clone size: -; J gene: TRBJ2-7; CDR3 protein: CASSQTSGGLYEQYF; CDR3 DNA: TGTGCCAGCAGTCAGACTAGCGGGGGTTTGTACGAGCAGTACTTC
V gene: TRBV2; D gene: TRBD2; clone size: -; J gene: TRBJ2-3; CDR3 protein: CASVAGPSRDTQYF; CDR3 DNA: TGTGCCAGCGTAGCGGGCCCCAGTCGAGATACGCAGTATTTT
V gene: TRBV5-4; D gene: TRBD2; clone size: -; J gene: TRBJ2-1; CDR3 protein: CASSAKLAGSYNEQFF; CDR3 DNA: TGTGCCAGCAGCGCCAAACTAGCGGGGTCCTACAATGAGCAGTTCTTC
V gene: TRBV4-1; D gene: TRBD2; clone size: -; J gene: TRBJ2-7; CDR3 protein: CASSQDRLAGTYEQYF; CDR3 DNA: TGCGCCAGCAGCCAAGATAGACTAGCGGGAACCTACGAGCAGTACTTC
V gene: TRBV6-5; D gene: -; clone size: -; J gene: TRBJ2-4; CDR3 protein: CASRPLQVAKNIQYF; CDR3 DNA: TGTGCCAGCAGGCCCCTACAGGTAGCCAAAAACATTCAGTACTTC
V gene: TRBV18; D gene: TRBD1; clone size: -; J gene: TRBJ1-1; CDR3 protein: CASSPETGMNTEAFF; CDR3 DNA: TGTGCCAGCTCACCAGAGACAGGGATGAACACTGAAGCTTTCTTT
V gene: TRBV9; D gene: -; clone size: -; J gene: TRBJ2-2; CDR3 protein: CASSPRSTGELFF; CDR3 DNA: TGTGCCAGCAGCCCTAGATCCACCGGGGAGCTGTTTTTT
V gene: TRBV18; D gene: -; clone size: once; J gene: TRBJ1-1; CDR3 protein: CASSPGTENTEAFF; CDR3 DNA: TGTGCCAGCTCACCTGGGACTGAGAACACTGAAGCTTTCTTT
V gene: TRBV9; D gene: TRBD1; clone size: -; J gene: TRBJ1-2; CDR3 protein: CASSGTGTGVYGYTF; CDR3 DNA: TGTGCCAGCAGCGGAACCGGGACAGGGGTCTATGGCTACACCTTC
V gene: TRBV5-5; D gene: -; clone size: -; J gene: TRBJ2-7; CDR3 protein: CASSRGTIEVYEQYF; CDR3 DNA: TGTGCCAGCAGCAGGGGGACGATCGAGGTCTACGAGCAGTACTTC
V gene: TRBV9; D gene: TRBD2; clone size: once; J gene: TRBJ2-1; CDR3 protein: CASSASGGPGHEQFF; CDR3 DNA: TGTGCCAGTTCAGCTAGCGGGGGGCCTGGGCATGAGCAGTTCTTC